The text below deals with one T cell receptor (beta chain). Its antigen is unidentified. From germline, CDR1 is SGHTA and CDR2 FQGNSA. Trimming shortened V by 1 base and J by 7 bases, and 19 bases separated the two germline ends. This CDR3 is 17 amino acids long. The sample originates from a study of OX40 agonist ivuxolimab in advanced cancers. The wider study: People who had prior anti-PD-1, anti-PD-L1 or anti-CTLA-4 therapy could take part, and 35% to 50% had some.

Study-level results: There were also nonresponders showing low normalized T-cell clonal expansion. Within 6 weeks, CD4+ and CD8+ blood T cells expanded clonally at 0.1 to 3.0 mg/kg. The study did not work out the antigen specificity of the expanded peripheral T cells.

Repertoires were generated with immunoSEQ multiplex PCR, while TCRdb's copy carries only in-frame clones and drops some. The sample has under 75,000 clones, 65% to 85% seen once. The starting material was CD4+ or CD8+ T cells sorted from blood, obtained in a trial of the OX40 agonist ivuxolimab. This chain links TRBV7-2 with TRBJ1-4, with D unclear. This TCR was recovered from an adult with an advanced solid tumor such as melanoma, head and neck, liver or kidney cancer. CDR3 sequence (DNA): TGTGCCAGCAGCTTAGGGAGGAGGAGGGCATTAAGTGAAAAACTGTTTTTT. Protein product: CASSLGRRRALSEKLFF.